These 10 T cell receptor beta chains share one sample of origin, sequenced in a study of cytomegalovirus exposure and HLA in healthy donors. It was with 60 Vbeta and 13 Jbeta primers that the PCR ran. Clones were sequenced by immunoSEQ multiplex PCR, and TCRdb holds only the in-frame ones, with some missing. The sample has around 200,000 clones; around 85% are singletons. The sequenced sample was PBMCs. The source is a girl aged 2 to 9 in good health and CMV-seronegative.

V usage is TRBV6-1 and J usage is TRBJ2-3, with D unclear. Germline CDR1 and CDR2: MNHNS and SASEGT. V was pared by 2 bases and J by 4 bases, with 7 bases between. The CDR3 runs to 13 residues. CDR3 loop: CASSEIRADTQYF. In nucleotides, the CDR3 is TGTGCCAGCAGTGAAATTCGGGCAGATACGCAGTATTTT.

In its sample, this clone was seen once. The rearrangement joins TRBV7-2 to TRBJ2-7; 15 nucleotides line up with TRBD2. CDR3 size: 15 residues. CDR1 is SGHTA, CDR2 FQGNSA, per germline. Trimming removed 5 bases from V and 5 bases from J; junction bases left unmatched: 4. CDR3 in amino acids: CASSRTSGRVHEQYF. The CDR3 DNA reads as TGTGCCAGCAGCCGGACTAGCGGGAGGGTTCACGAGCAGTACTTC.

The V gene is TRBV6-4, the J gene TRBJ2-7; D unclear. In germline, CDR1 is MRHNA, CDR2 SNTAGT. The CDR3 extends over 11 amino acids. The ends were cut back, 10 bases at V and 2 bases at J, with 9 bases in the middle. The CDR3 loop reads CATSSPYEQYF. The DNA for the CDR3 is TGTGCCACCTCGAGTCCCTACGAGCAGTACTTC.

The V gene is TRBV9, the J gene TRBJ2-2, with D uncertain. Germline V lookup: CDR1 SGDLS, CDR2 YYNGEE. Deletions cut 4 bases from V and 3 bases from J, with 4 bases between. There are 12 residues in the CDR3. Here the CDR3 reads CASSLDTGELFF. The CDR3 DNA is TGTGCCAGCAGCCTTGACACCGGGGAGCTGTTTTTT.

This clone has only one observation. V and J are TRBV6-6 and TRBJ1-2, with D maybe TRBD1 (5 bases). V was trimmed by 2 bases and J by 2 bases, leaving 12 bases between them. Germline assignment: CDR1 MNHNY and CDR2 SVGAGI (reference sequence). This CDR3 contains 15 residues. CDR3 sequence (DNA): TGTGCCAGCAGTTACAGTCAGGGCGCAAACTATGGCTACACCTTC. Protein: CASSYSQGANYGYTF.

V and J are TRBV23-1 and TRBJ2-3; 7 bases align to TRBD2. TRBV23-1 is filed as an ORF, its function uncertain. Trimming took 10 bases from V and 0 from J; bases not matched to a gene: 10. The CDR3 consists of 15 residues. The DNA for the CDR3 is TGCGCCACACGCCGGCGGGGGTTCAGCACAGATACGCAGTATTTT. Its translation is CATRRRGFSTDTQYF.

The rearrangement uses TRBV5-1 and TRBJ1-2; unclear D gene. The CDR3 runs 14 residues. Trimming left V 0 bases short and J 8 bases short, with 14 bases between. Germline-derived CDR1 and CDR2 are SGHRS and YFSETQ. CDR3 coding DNA: TGCGCCAGCAGCTTGGCCGGTAGGGAGGGCGGCTACACCTTC. Protein: CASSLAGREGGYTF.

In DNA, the CDR3 is TGCGCCAGCAGCTTGGGTGGGGGCCGCTCCTCTGGGGCCAACGTCCTGACTTTC. It encodes CASSLGGGRSSGANVLTF. This chain links TRBV5-1 with TRBJ2-6, with D maybe TRBD1 (6 bases). Germline V CDR1 and CDR2: SGHRS, YFSETQ. The CDR3 length is 18 residues. V dropped 0 bases and J dropped 0 bases, with 13 bases sitting between them. The entire variable domain, with the rest obtained from reference TRBV5-1 and TRBJ2-6, is as follows: KAGVTQTPRYLIKTRGQQVTLSCSPISGHRSVSWYQQTPGQGLQFLFEYFSETQRNKGNFPGRFSGRQFSNSRSEMNVSTLELGDSALYLCASSLGGGRSSGANVLTFGAGSRLTVL.

The J gene is TRBJ1-1, the V gene TRBV28; D is undetermined. V lost 6 bases to trimming and J lost 3 bases, with 5 bases between them. In germline, CDR1 is MDHEN, CDR2 SYDVKM. CDR3 length: 11 amino acids. The CDR3 DNA is TGTGCCAGCAGACGGGACACTGAAGCTTTCTTT. The encoded protein is CASRRDTEAFF.

This clone showed up just a few times. The CDR3 spells CASRLGLAGAAATGELFF. The CDR3, as DNA: TGTGCCAGCAGACTGGGACTAGCGGGAGCCGCGGCCACCGGGGAGCTGTTTTTT. The J gene is TRBJ2-2, the V gene TRBV2, with 14 bases identical to TRBD2. This CDR3 is 18 amino acids long. CDR1 is SNHLY and CDR2 is FYNNEI in the germline V gene. The ends lost 6 bases at V and 4 bases at J; junction bases unmatched: 10.